These 32 T cell receptor beta chains came from one sample sequenced in a study of glioma-infiltrating T cells after dendritic cell vaccination (TCRdb year 2016). The method was the immunoSEQ multiplex PCR assay. The immuneACCESS repertoire file appears here via TCRdb, limited to in-frame rearrangements. These files lack a portion of the clones; in checked studies, under half of the deficit traces to unresolved V genes, and the cause of the others is not known. The sample yields 50,000 to 70,000 clones; roughly 80% were counted once. The ten biggest clones cover roughly 14% of the sample. This sample's time point label indicates: after dendritic cell vaccination, including at tumor progression/relapse. This sample comprised blood, obtained after dendritic cell vaccination. All receptors come from a human donor with glioblastoma.

The chain has TRBV5-1 and TRBJ1-2; the match to TRBD1 covers 8 bases. CDR3 length: 14 amino acids. V lost 5 bases to trimming and J lost 4 bases; unmatched junction nucleotides: 7. Germline CDR1 is SGHRS and CDR2 is YFSETQ. The CDR3 sequence is CASSPYRGTYGYTF. The CDR3 DNA is TGCGCCAGCAGTCCCTACAGGGGGACCTATGGCTACACCTTC.

The chain carries TRBV21-1 and TRBJ2-3; the DNA was not compared with TRBD1, the D call given in the table. TRBV21-1 is a recognized pseudogene. This CDR3 comprises 15 residues. CDR3 sequence: CANSRDRGSADTQYF. In nucleotides, the CDR3 is TGTGCCAACAGCCGGGACAGGGGAAGTGCAGATACGCAGTATTTT.

This chain uses TRBV7-9 with TRBJ2-7; 8 bases line up with TRBD1. CDR1 and CDR2 (germline): SEHNR, FQNEAQ (reference sequence). This CDR3 has 14 residues. The ends lost 1 base at V and 6 bases at J; junction bases unmatched: 5. The CDR3 loop is CASSLVQGAVEQYF. The CDR3 DNA sequence: TGTGCCAGCAGCTTAGTTCAGGGGGCAGTCGAGCAGTACTTC.

V and J are TRBV13 and TRBJ1-4; 7 bases are a match to TRBD1. The CDR3 covers 15 residues. Germline assignment: CDR1 PRHDT and CDR2 FYEKMQ (reference sequence). J gave up 5 bases and V 5 bases, and 8 bases lay outside the gene matches. CDR3 region: CASSEAGTANEKLFF. The DNA for the CDR3 is TGTGCCAGCAGCGAAGCCGGGACAGCCAATGAAAAACTGTTTTTT.

The V gene is TRBV5-1, the J gene TRBJ2-1; weak D call: TRBD2 (5 bases). This CDR3 is 15 amino acids long. With 5 bases removed from V and 9 bases from J, the gap between germline ends came to 21 bases. Germline V gene data show CDR1 as SGHRS and CDR2 as YFSETQ. CDR3 protein: CASRPRGDSNFEQFF. The CDR3 DNA sequence: TGCGCCAGCAGGCCCCGGGGAGATTCCAATTTTGAGCAGTTCTTC.

The chain couples TRBV27 to TRBJ2-3; TRBD2 aligns across 7 bases. CDR3 length: 15 amino acids. In germline, CDR1 is MNHEY, CDR2 SMNVEV (reference sequence). J gave up 1 base and V 4 bases, and 5 bases lay outside the gene matches. The CDR3 nucleotides read TGTGCCAGCAGTTATGGTGCGGGGGGCACAGATACGCAGTATTTT. This translates into CASSYGAGGTDTQYF.

The chain carries TRBV19 and TRBJ2-3, with 10 bases lining up with TRBD1. Looked up from germline, CDR1 is LNHDA and CDR2 is SQIVND (reference sequence). The V gene end was trimmed by 6 bases and the J gene end by 1 base; junction bases not matched to a gene: 7. The CDR3 consists of 16 residues. DNA of the CDR3: TGTGCCAGTAGGACGACAGGGGGCGCGGGCACAGATACGCAGTATTTT. Residues: CASRTTGGAGTDTQYF.

The chain uses TRBV19 and TRBJ2-2; 7 nucleotides align to TRBD1. Germline assignment: CDR1 LNHDA and CDR2 SQIVND (reference sequence). Trimming removed 5 bases from V and 1 base from J; junction bases left unmatched: 7. The CDR3 is made up of 16 amino acids. CDR3 sequence reads: CASSPTGAKNTGELFF. CDR3 DNA sequence: TGTGCCAGTAGTCCTACAGGGGCAAAGAACACCGGGGAGCTGTTTTTT.

The chain carries TRBV7-9 and TRBJ1-3; TRBD1 aligns across 9 bases. Per germline, CDR1 SEHNR and CDR2 FQNEAQ (reference sequence). V lost 6 bases, J lost 0 bases, and 15 bases stayed unmatched. This CDR3 region has 19 residues. CDR3 loop: CASRVPGQGSQSSGNTIYF. The CDR3 coding sequence is TGTGCCAGCAGAGTCCCCGGACAGGGGTCTCAGAGCTCTGGAAACACCATATATTTT.

V is TRBV6-5 and J is TRBJ1-2, with TRBD1 matching over 8 bases. Trimming removed 4 bases from V and 7 bases from J; junction bases left unmatched: 14. CDR1 is MNHEY and CDR2 is SVGAGI in the germline V gene. The CDR3 is 16 amino acids. CDR3 protein: CASSSEQGGGLRGYTF. The CDR3 DNA reads TGTGCCAGCAGTTCTGAACAGGGGGGAGGCCTACGTGGCTACACCTTC.

This rearrangement joins TRBV7-2 to TRBJ1-6, with D possibly being TRBD1 (6 bases). The V end was cut by 6 bases, the J end by 7 bases, with 16 bases between. The CDR3 has 15 residues. Germline CDR1 SGHTA, CDR2 FQGNSA. The chain's CDR3 is CASSQAGTRNSPLHF. CDR3 sequence (DNA): TGTGCCAGCAGTCAAGCCGGGACACGAAATTCACCCCTCCACTTT.

The J gene is TRBJ1-4, the V gene TRBV5-1; 7 positions match TRBD1. Germline CDR1 is SGHRS and CDR2 is YFSETQ. The ends lost 3 bases at V and 6 bases at J; junction bases unmatched: 2. There are 13 residues in the CDR3. CDR3 nucleotides: TGCGCCAGCAGCTGGGGGACAGATGAAAAACTGTTTTTT. Translation gives CASSWGTDEKLFF.

The count of this clone is one. This sequence joins TRBV4-1 and TRBJ2-5; 10 bases are a match to TRBD1. The end of the DNA aligns better with TRBJ2-7, so the J call may be wrong. CDR3 length: 16 amino acids. CDR1 and CDR2 (germline): MGHRA, YSYEKL. In DNA form, the CDR3 reads TGCGCCAGCAGCCAAGGTGGGGGGACAGGGGCTTACGAGCAGTACTTC. The encoded protein is CASSQGGGTGAYEQYF.

The chain carries TRBV6-6 and TRBJ2-7; 10 bases are shared with TRBD2. V was pared by 1 base and J by 3 bases, with 3 bases of the junction left unmatched. Germline values: CDR1 MNHNY, CDR2 SVGAGI (reference sequence). This CDR3 has 15 residues. The CDR3 coding sequence is TGTGCCAGCAGTTACTTCGGGACTAGCGACTACGAGCAGTACTTC. The encoded protein is CASSYFGTSDYEQYF.

J is TRBJ2-7 and V is TRBV19, with 7 nucleotides matching TRBD1. Germline CDR1 reads LNHDA; CDR2 reads SQIVND (reference sequence). V was clipped by 8 bases and J by 3 bases; unmatched bases: 4. CDR3 size: 12 residues. For the CDR3, the DNA is TGTGCCAGTGGTCCAGGGGGCTACGAGCAGTACTTC. Amino acids: CASGPGGYEQYF. Full variable domain (rest looked up from reference TRBV19 and TRBJ2-7): DGGITQSPKYLFRKEGQNVTLSCEQNLNHDAMYWYRQDPGQGLRLIYYSQIVNDFQKGDIAEGYSVSREKKESFPLTVTSAQKNPTAFYLCASGPGGYEQYFGPGTRLTVT.

This clone turned up a few times. This sequence joins TRBV30 and TRBJ2-5; maybe TRBD2 (6 bases). Trimming took off 2 bases at V and 2 bases at J, with 9 bases between the two ends. This CDR3 is 13 amino acids long. Germline lookup yields CDR1 GTSNPN and CDR2 SVGIG (reference sequence). The CDR3 reads CAWSRREQETQYF. The CDR3 region has the DNA TGTGCCTGGAGTCGACGGGAGCAAGAGACCCAGTACTTC. Based on the CDR3 plus reference TRBV30 and TRBJ2-5, the full variable domain is SQTIHQWPATLVQPVGSPLSLECTVEGTSNPNLYWYRQAAGRGLQLLFYSVGIGQISSEVPQNLSASRPQDRQFILSSKKLLLSDSGFYLCAWSRREQETQYFGPGTRLLVL.

V is TRBV7-6 and J is TRBJ2-7; 7 bases line up with TRBD1. V shed 5 bases, J shed 6 bases, and the junction held 7 bases outside the gene matches. CDR3 length: 13 residues. Germline CDR1 and CDR2: SGHVS and FNYEAQ. CDR3 loop: CASSADRVSEQYF. The DNA of the CDR3 is TGTGCCAGCAGCGCAGACAGGGTCTCCGAGCAGTACTTC.

The chain has TRBV6-1 and TRBJ2-5; no definite D call. Trimming took 7 bases from V and 5 from J, leaving 8 bases between them. There are 11 residues in the CDR3. Per germline, CDR1 MNHNS and CDR2 SASEGT. The CDR3 protein is CASTRMETQYF. The CDR3 DNA reads TGTGCCAGCACCAGGATGGAGACCCAGTACTTC.

J is TRBJ1-2 and V is TRBV2; TRBD1 agrees at 7 bases. The CDR3 sequence is 13 residues long. CDR1 is SNHLY and CDR2 is FYNNEI in the germline V gene. V lost 7 bases and J lost 4; bases outside the gene matches: 6. DNA for the CDR3: TGTGCCAGCAAGTCGTGGGACAGCTATGGCTACACCTTC. Amino acids: CASKSWDSYGYTF.

The chain uses TRBV5-1 and TRBJ2-5, with TRBD2 matching 7 bases. CDR1 is SGHRS and CDR2 is YFSETQ in the germline V gene. The CDR3 spans 14 residues. V lost 1 base, J lost 3 bases, and 3 bases stayed unmatched. CDR3 protein: CASSLRTREETQYF. The CDR3 DNA is TGCGCCAGCAGCTTGAGGACTAGAGAAGAGACCCAGTACTTC. Combining the CDR3 with reference TRBV5-1 and TRBJ2-5 gives the whole variable domain KAGVTQTPRYLIKTRGQQVTLSCSPISGHRSVSWYQQTPGQGLQFLFEYFSETQRNKGNFPGRFSGRQFSNSRSEMNVSTLELGDSALYLCASSLRTREETQYFGPGTRLLVL.

V gene TRBV7-8 combines with J gene TRBJ1-2, with 7 nucleotides matching TRBD1. The junction had 9 bases not matched to a gene; V was cut back by 3 bases and J by 8 bases. This CDR3 spans 14 amino acids. Per the germline V gene, CDR1 is SGHVS and CDR2 is FQNEAQ. In DNA, the CDR3 is TGTGCCAGCAGCTTTAGCCAGGGGGATTTGGGCTACACCTTC. This gives the protein CASSFSQGDLGYTF.

The chain couples TRBV29-1 to TRBJ1-2; D is unclear. Trimming took off 2 bases at V and 7 bases at J, with 11 bases between the two ends. Germline lookup yields CDR1 SQVTM and CDR2 ANQGSEA. The CDR3 has 12 amino acids. The CDR3 nucleotides are TGCAGCGTTGAACAGGAGGAAGGTGGCTACACCTTC. Amino acids: CSVEQEEGGYTF.

This clone was observed a single time. This rearrangement joins TRBV7-3 to TRBJ2-3; D may be TRBD2 (5 bases). The CDR3 is made up of 12 amino acids. Trimming pared 5 bases from V and 10 bases from J, leaving 13 bases between. Germline V gives CDR1 SGHTA, CDR2 FQGTGA. CDR3: CASSQPGEAQYF. CDR3 bases: TGTGCCAGCAGCCAACCCGGGGAAGCGCAGTATTTT.

This clone was picked up a small number of times. The V call is TRBV6-1, the J call TRBJ1-2; 8 bases line up with TRBD1. V dropped 7 bases and J dropped 4; count of bases not matched to a gene: 5. This CDR3 spans 13 amino acids. Germline loops: CDR1 MNHNS, CDR2 SASEGT. The CDR3 nucleotides read TGTGCCAGCATGGACAGGGTCGGCTATGGCTACACCTTC. Its translation: CASMDRVGYGYTF.

This sequence joins TRBV5-1 and TRBJ1-2; a possible D gene is TRBD1 (5 bases). Germline CDR1 is SGHRS and CDR2 is YFSETQ. The CDR3 sequence is 15 residues long. V lost 2 bases and J 4 bases, leaving 15 bases between the germline ends. The CDR3 loop reads CASSFNGGSSYGYTF. In DNA form, the CDR3 reads TGCGCCAGCAGCTTCAACGGGGGGAGTAGCTATGGCTACACCTTC.

This chain links TRBV5-5 with TRBJ1-4; 7 bases line up with TRBD1. Germline-derived CDR1 and CDR2 are SGHKS and YYEKEE (reference sequence). The CDR3 contains 14 residues. J lost 6 bases, V lost 6 bases, and 8 bases had no gene match. CDR3 loop: CASNPEGAHEKLFF. The CDR3, as DNA: TGTGCCAGCAACCCGGAGGGGGCTCATGAAAAACTGTTTTTT. The full variable domain, its missing parts supplied by reference TRBV5-5 and TRBJ1-4, is DAGVTQSPTHLIKTRGQQVTLRCSPISGHKSVSWYQQVLGQGPQFIFQYYEKEERGRGNFPDRFSARQFPNYSSELNVNALLLGDSALYLCASNPEGAHEKLFFGSGTQLSVL.

CDR3 nucleotide sequence: TGTGCCAGCAGCCACATACCCGGGACACCTTATGGCTACACCTTC. It encodes CASSHIPGTPYGYTF. J is TRBJ1-2 and V is TRBV4-2; D is possibly TRBD1 (6 bases). V was clipped by 3 bases and J by 5 bases, with 16 bases between them. Germline values: CDR1 LGHNA, CDR2 YNFKEQ. The CDR3 length is 15 residues.

This clone was observed once. The V gene is TRBV5-1, the J gene TRBJ2-1; possible D gene TRBD1, 6 bases. The CDR3 length is 15 residues. Per germline, CDR1 SGHRS and CDR2 YFSETQ. Trimming removed 1 base from V and 10 bases from J, with 18 bases in between. The DNA of the CDR3 is TGCGCCAGCAGCTTGAGGCAGGGGCGTTTTGGAGAGCAGTTCTTC. Amino acids: CASSLRQGRFGEQFF.

The rearrangement uses TRBV6-5 and TRBJ1-2; tentative D call: TRBD1 (5 bases). The CDR3 totals 13 residues. CDR1 MNHEY and CDR2 SVGAGI come from the germline V gene. V lost 5 bases and J lost 4, with 11 bases in between. The CDR3 spells CASSNGQGYGYTF. The CDR3 DNA is TGTGCCAGCAGTAATGGCCAGGGCTATGGCTACACCTTC.

CDR3 residues: CASFSGGRRTEAFF. CDR3 nucleotide sequence: TGTGCCAGTTTTAGCGGGGGGCGGCGGACTGAAGCTTTCTTT. V gene TRBV18 combines with J gene TRBJ1-1, with a possible D match to TRBD1 (6 bases). The CDR3 sequence is 14 residues long. The germline V gene has CDR1 KGHSH and CDR2 LQKENI. Trimming removed 9 bases at V and 5 bases at J, with 19 bases between.

J is TRBJ1-1 and V is TRBV7-9; no firm D call. The V end lost 4 bases, the J end lost 1 base, and 25 bases lay between the germline ends. The CDR3 extends over 19 amino acids. Germline V gene data show CDR1 as SEHNR and CDR2 as FQNEAQ (reference sequence). This chain's CDR3 is CASSSLAGGTRWSNTEAFF. In nucleotides, the CDR3 is TGTGCCAGCAGCTCACTAGCGGGCGGAACTCGGTGGTCGAACACTGAAGCTTTCTTT.

The chain is built from TRBV19 and TRBJ2-7; 9 bases match TRBD1. CDR3 size: 15 residues. With 1 base clipped from V and 2 bases from J, the junction kept 3 bases outside the gene matches. The V gene's germline CDR1 is LNHDA and CDR2 SQIVND (reference sequence). The CDR3 sequence is CASSIGGQGPYEQYF. CDR3 DNA sequence: TGTGCCAGTAGTATAGGGGGACAGGGTCCCTACGAGCAGTACTTC.